These 9 T cell receptor beta chains were all obtained from the same sample, sequenced in a study of T cell repertoires in cytomegalovirus infection. TCRdb itself ran the reads through MiXCR, one entry per CDR3 protein. This sample has under 600,000 distinct CDR3 sequences, with approximately 15% found just once. Sequenced material: CD8+ T cells from PBMCs. Every receptor here comes from a human donor in good health (CMV status not recorded). Some clones in this sample may be carry-over from other donors' samples.

The rearrangement uses TRBV25-1 and TRBJ2-5; 10 bases are shared with TRBD2. Trimming cost V 8 bases and J 5 bases; bases outside gene matches: 11. CDR3 length: 15 residues. Germline-derived CDR1 and CDR2 are MGHDK and SYGVNS. CDR3 residues: CASGEELAGRETQYF. The DNA of the CDR3 is TGTGCCAGCGGGGAAGAACTAGCGGGGCGGGAGACCCAGTACTTC.

In this sample, this clonotype turned up many times. The chain couples TRBV7-9 to TRBJ1-5, with D maybe TRBD1 (5 bases). Germline assignment: CDR1 SEHNR and CDR2 FQNEAQ (reference sequence). The CDR3 contains 14 residues. V was clipped by 3 bases and J by 4 bases, with 10 bases between them. CDR3 sequence: CASSLGVLNQPQHF. Written as DNA, the CDR3 is TGTGCCAGCAGCTTGGGGGTGTTGAATCAGCCCCAGCATTTT.

The chain couples TRBV27 to TRBJ1-2; D perhaps matches TRBD1 (6 bases). The CDR3 is made up of 16 amino acids. The V end lost 6 bases, the J end lost 0 bases, and 17 bases lay between the germline ends. Germline CDR1 reads MNHEY; CDR2 reads SMNVEV (reference sequence). The CDR3 reads CASRTDSNRANYGYTF. The DNA for the CDR3 is TGTGCCAGCAGAACGGACAGTAATCGAGCTAACTATGGCTACACCTTC.

Many counts were recorded for this clonotype. The genes are TRBV7-9 and TRBJ2-1; no firm D call. V was clipped by 4 bases and J by 10 bases, with 5 bases between them. This CDR3 contains 10 residues. The germline V gene has CDR1 SEHNR and CDR2 FQNEAQ (reference sequence). The CDR3 sequence: CASSSSEQFF. The CDR3 DNA reads TGTGCCAGCAGCTCCTCCGAGCAGTTCTTC.

This clonotype was counted a few times. This sequence joins TRBV7-6 and TRBJ2-7; 8 bases map to TRBD1. The germline gives CDR1 SGHVS, CDR2 FNYEAQ. The CDR3 loop spans 15 amino acids. Trimming took 5 bases from V and 4 from J; bases not matched to a gene: 10. The CDR3 sequence is CASSRIGTGGYEQYF. The CDR3 DNA reads TGTGCCAGCAGCCGAATCGGAACAGGGGGGTACGAGCAGTACTTC.

This clonotype was observed a few times. The chain recombines TRBV4-2 with TRBJ1-5, with D possibly TRBD1 on 6 matching bases. The ends were cut back, 5 bases at V and 0 bases at J, with 11 bases in the middle. This CDR3 has 15 amino acids. Germline CDR1 reads LGHNA; CDR2 reads YNFKEQ. CDR3 sequence reads: CASSGTLYSNQPQHF. The CDR3 DNA is TGTGCCAGCAGCGGGACACTCTATAGCAATCAGCCCCAGCATTTT.

This clonotype was detected ten times or more. This chain links TRBV7-2 with TRBJ2-7; D is uncertain. CDR3 length: 13 residues. Trimming stripped 5 bases from V and 6 bases from J, with 14 bases between. CDR1 is SGHTA and CDR2 is FQGNSA in the germline V gene. This chain's CDR3 is CASSRVVVVEQYF. In nucleotides, the CDR3 is TGTGCCAGCAGCCGGGTTGTTGTAGTCGAGCAGTACTTC.

About this clonotype: The junction shows a germline mismatch at one end, possibly a read error. The rearrangement uses TRBV19 and TRBJ2-7; TRBD2 agrees at 12 bases. This CDR3 has 15 residues. Germline V CDR1 and CDR2: LNHDA, SQIVND (reference sequence). CDR3 loop: CASSSGLAGTYVQYF. The CDR3 coding sequence is TGTGCCAGTAGTTCAGGACTAGCGGGGACCTACGTGCAGTACTTC.

In the case of this clonotype: This sequence may be a read error, since a much larger clone differs from it by one base. The chain is built from TRBV11-2 and TRBJ2-7; D is unclear. Germline V gene lookup returns CDR1 SGHAT and CDR2 FQNNGV. The CDR3 totals 11 residues. CDR3 region: CASVSTYVQYF. In DNA form, the CDR3 reads TGTGCCAGCGTATCGACCTACGTGCAGTACTTC.